This T cell receptor (beta chain) derives from a study of blood T cell repertoires in COVID-19. Turning to the study itself: In each case, the material was cDNA or gDNA derived from T cells, B-cell-depleted T cells, or PBMCs.

Sequenced by immunoSEQ multiplex PCR; TCRdb stores in-frame clones only, minus some. The sample has some 10,000 clones; around 90% are singletons. Germline CDR1 is SGHDT and CDR2 is YYEEEE. Trimming cost V 3 bases and J 3 bases; bases outside gene matches: 5. The CDR3 is 15 amino acids. The sequenced material came from peripheral blood. The TCR originated in a human donor in a cohort sampled during active COVID-19. The chain joins TRBV5-6 to TRBJ2-3; 9 bases align to TRBD2. The CDR3 here is CASSWRLAGTDTQYF. For the CDR3, the DNA is TGTGCCAGCAGCTGGCGGCTAGCGGGAACAGATACGCAGTATTTT.